The clone carrying this TCR beta chain has more than one count but fewer than ten. Antigen unknown. Sorting produced populations that all topped 95% purity. V was shortened by 5 bases and J by 0 bases, with 12 bases between the two germline ends. Per germline, CDR1 SEHNR and CDR2 FQNEAQ (reference sequence). The CDR3 extends over 15 amino acids. The data were taken from a study of beta chain features in type 1 diabetes. Broader study findings: High TCR expression in some cells could lead to their over-representation in cDNA sequencing. Naive, central memory and Treg TCRB repertoires appeared more alike in patients than in healthy donors. In every one of the four CD4+ subsets, TCRB CDR3s were moderately but significantly shorter in Type 1 diabetes patients.

The study reverse transcribed the entire isolated RNA, so it sequenced expressed TCRB transcripts. This table comes from immunoSEQ multiplex PCR, and its TCRdb copy is limited to in-frame clones, with some not included. The sample lists 120,000 to 150,000 clones, about 50% occurring once. Specimen: Tregs from blood. The chain joins TRBV7-9 to TRBJ2-3; possibly TRBD2 for D (5 bases). The sequence was collected from a man younger than 35 in good health. The DNA for the CDR3 is TGTGCCAGCAGCCTTGACTACGCTAGCACAGATACGCAGTATTTT. This translates into CASSLDYASTDTQYF.